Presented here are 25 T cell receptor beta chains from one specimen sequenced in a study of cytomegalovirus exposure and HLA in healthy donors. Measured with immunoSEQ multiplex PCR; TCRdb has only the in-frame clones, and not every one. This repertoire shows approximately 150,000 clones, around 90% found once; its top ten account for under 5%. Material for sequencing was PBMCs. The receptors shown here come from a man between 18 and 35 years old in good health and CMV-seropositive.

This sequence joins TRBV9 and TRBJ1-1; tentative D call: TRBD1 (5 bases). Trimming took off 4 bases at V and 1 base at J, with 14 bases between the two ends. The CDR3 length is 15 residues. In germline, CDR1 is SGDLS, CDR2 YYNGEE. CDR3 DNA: TGTGCCAGCAGCTCCGAGACAGACTCGAACACTGAAGCTTTCTTT. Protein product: CASSSETDSNTEAFF.

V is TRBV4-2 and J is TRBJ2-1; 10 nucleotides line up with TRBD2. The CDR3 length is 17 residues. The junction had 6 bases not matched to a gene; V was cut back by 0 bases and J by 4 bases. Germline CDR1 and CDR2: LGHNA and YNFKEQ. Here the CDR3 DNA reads TGTGCCAGCAGCCAAGATAGCACTAGCGGGACGTACAATGAGCAGTTCTTC. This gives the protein CASSQDSTSGTYNEQFF.

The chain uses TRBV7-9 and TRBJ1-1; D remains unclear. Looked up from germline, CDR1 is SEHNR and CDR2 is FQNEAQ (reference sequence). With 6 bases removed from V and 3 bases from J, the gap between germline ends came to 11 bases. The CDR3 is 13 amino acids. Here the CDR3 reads CASSLVFDTEAFF. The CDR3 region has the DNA TGTGCCAGCAGTCTTGTCTTCGACACTGAAGCTTTCTTT.

The CDR3 nucleotides are TGTGCCAGCGGGTCGGGGGTCTCCTATCCCAATCAGCCCCAGCATTTT. Translated, it gives CASGSGVSYPNQPQHF. The V and J genes are TRBV11-3 and TRBJ1-5; TRBD1 is a possible D gene (5 bases). CDR1 is SGHNT, CDR2 YENEEA, per germline. Trimming cost V 8 bases and J 3 bases, with 20 bases left between them. This CDR3 has 16 amino acids.

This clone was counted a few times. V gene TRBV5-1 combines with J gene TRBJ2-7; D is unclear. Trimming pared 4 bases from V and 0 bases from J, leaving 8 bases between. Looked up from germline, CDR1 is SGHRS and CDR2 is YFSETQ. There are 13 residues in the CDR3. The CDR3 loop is CASSPDNSYEQYF. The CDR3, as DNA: TGCGCCAGCAGCCCCGACAACTCCTACGAGCAGTACTTC.

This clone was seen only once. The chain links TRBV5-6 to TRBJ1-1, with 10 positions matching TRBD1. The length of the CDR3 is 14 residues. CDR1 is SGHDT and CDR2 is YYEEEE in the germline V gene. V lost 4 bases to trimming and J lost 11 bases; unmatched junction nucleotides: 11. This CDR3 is CASSTPGDRGWAFF. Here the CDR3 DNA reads TGTGCCAGCAGCACTCCCGGGGACAGGGGTTGGGCTTTCTTT.

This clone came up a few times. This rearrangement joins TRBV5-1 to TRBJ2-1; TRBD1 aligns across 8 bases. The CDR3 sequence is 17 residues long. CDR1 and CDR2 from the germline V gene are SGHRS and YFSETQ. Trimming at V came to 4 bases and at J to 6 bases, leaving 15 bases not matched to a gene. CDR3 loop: CASSNNPPGTGANEQFF. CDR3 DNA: TGCGCCAGCAGCAACAACCCCCCCGGGACAGGAGCCAATGAGCAGTTCTTC.

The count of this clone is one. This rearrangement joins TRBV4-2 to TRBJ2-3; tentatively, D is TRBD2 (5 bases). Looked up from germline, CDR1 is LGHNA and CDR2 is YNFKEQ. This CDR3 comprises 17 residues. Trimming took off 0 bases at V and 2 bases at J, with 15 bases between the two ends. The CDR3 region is CASSQDEGDGFTDTQYF. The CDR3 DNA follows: TGTGCCAGCAGCCAAGATGAGGGTGACGGATTCACAGATACGCAGTATTTT.

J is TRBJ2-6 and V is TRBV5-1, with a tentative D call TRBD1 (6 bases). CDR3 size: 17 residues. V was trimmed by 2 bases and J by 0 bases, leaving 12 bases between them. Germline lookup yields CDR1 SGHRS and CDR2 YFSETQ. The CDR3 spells CASSLGQPSSGANVLTF. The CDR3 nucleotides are TGCGCCAGCAGCTTAGGACAGCCTAGCTCTGGGGCCAACGTCCTGACTTTC.

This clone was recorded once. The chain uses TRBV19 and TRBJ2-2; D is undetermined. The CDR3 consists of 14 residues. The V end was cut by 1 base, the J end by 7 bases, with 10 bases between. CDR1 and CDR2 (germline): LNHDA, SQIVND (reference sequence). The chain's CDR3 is CASSIVPAGGELFF. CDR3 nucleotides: TGTGCCAGTAGTATAGTTCCCGCCGGCGGGGAGCTGTTTTTT.

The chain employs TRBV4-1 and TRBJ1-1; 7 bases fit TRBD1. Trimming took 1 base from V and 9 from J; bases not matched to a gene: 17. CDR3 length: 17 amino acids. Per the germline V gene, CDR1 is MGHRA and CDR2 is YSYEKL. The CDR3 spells CASSQVTQQGPKIQAFF. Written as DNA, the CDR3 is TGCGCCAGCAGCCAAGTTACTCAACAGGGGCCCAAGATACAAGCTTTCTTT.

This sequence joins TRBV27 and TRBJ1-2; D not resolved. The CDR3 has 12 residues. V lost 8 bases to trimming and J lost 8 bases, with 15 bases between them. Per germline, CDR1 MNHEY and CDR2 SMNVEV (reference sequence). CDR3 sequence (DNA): TGTGCCAGCGGCTTTAGTTCAGGCGGCTACACCTTC. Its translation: CASGFSSGGYTF.

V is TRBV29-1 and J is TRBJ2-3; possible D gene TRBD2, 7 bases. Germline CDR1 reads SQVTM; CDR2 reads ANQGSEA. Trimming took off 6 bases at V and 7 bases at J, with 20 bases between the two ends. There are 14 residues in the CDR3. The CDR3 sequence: CSVEGGGGVNTQYF. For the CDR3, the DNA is TGCAGCGTCGAGGGGGGGGGCGGCGTTAATACGCAGTATTTT.

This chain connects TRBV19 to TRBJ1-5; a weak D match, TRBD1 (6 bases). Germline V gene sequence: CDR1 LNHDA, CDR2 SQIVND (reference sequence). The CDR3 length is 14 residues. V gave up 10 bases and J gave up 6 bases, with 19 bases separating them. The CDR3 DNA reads TGTGCCACCCAGGTTGGGAGGGGGAGTCAGCCCCAGCATTTT. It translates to CATQVGRGSQPQHF. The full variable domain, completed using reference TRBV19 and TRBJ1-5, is DGGITQSPKYLFRKEGQNVTLSCEQNLNHDAMYWYRQDPGQGLRLIYYSQIVNDFQKGDIAEGYSVSREKKESFPLTVTSAQKNPTAFYLCATQVGRGSQPQHFGDGTRLSIL.

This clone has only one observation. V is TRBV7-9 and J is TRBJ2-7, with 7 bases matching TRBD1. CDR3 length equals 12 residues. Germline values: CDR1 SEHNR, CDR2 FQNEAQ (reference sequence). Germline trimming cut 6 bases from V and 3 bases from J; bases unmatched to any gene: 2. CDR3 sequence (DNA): TGTGCCAGCAGGGGACAGATCTACGAGCAGTACTTC. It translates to CASRGQIYEQYF.

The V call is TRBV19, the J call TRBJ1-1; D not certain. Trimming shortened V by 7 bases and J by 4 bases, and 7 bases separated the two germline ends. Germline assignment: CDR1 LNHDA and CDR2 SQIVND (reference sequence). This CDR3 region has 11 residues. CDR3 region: CASNSFTEAFF. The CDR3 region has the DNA TGTGCCAGTAATAGCTTCACTGAAGCTTTCTTT.

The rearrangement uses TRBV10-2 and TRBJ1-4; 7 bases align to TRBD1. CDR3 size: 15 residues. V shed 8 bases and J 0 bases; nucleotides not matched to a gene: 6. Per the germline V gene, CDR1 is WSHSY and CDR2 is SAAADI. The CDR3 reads CASGRDSATNEKLFF. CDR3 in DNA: TGCGCCAGCGGAAGGGACAGTGCAACTAATGAAAAACTGTTTTTT.

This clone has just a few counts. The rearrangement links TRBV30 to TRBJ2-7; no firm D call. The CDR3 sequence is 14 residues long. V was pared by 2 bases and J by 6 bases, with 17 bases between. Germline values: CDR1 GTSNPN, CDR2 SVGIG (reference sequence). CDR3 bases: TGTGCCTGGAGTCGCGCCCACTATGGTCGCGAGCAGTACTTC. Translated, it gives CAWSRAHYGREQYF. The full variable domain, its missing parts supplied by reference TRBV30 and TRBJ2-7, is SQTIHQWPATLVQPVGSPLSLECTVEGTSNPNLYWYRQAAGRGLQLLFYSVGIGQISSEVPQNLSASRPQDRQFILSSKKLLLSDSGFYLCAWSRAHYGREQYFGPGTRLTVT.

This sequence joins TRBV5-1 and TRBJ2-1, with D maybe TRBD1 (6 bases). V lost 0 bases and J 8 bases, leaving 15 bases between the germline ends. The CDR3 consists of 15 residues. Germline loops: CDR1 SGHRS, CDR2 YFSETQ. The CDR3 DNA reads TGCGCCAGCAGCTTGGACCGAGGACAGTTCGATGAGCAGTTCTTC. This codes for CASSLDRGQFDEQFF. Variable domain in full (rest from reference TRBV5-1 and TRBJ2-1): KAGVTQTPRYLIKTRGQQVTLSCSPISGHRSVSWYQQTPGQGLQFLFEYFSETQRNKGNFPGRFSGRQFSNSRSEMNVSTLELGDSALYLCASSLDRGQFDEQFFGPGTRLTVL.

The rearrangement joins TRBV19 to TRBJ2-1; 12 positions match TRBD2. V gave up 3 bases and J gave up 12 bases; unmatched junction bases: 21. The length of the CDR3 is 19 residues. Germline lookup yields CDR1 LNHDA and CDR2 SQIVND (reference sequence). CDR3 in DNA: TGTGCCAGTAGTATCAAACTAGCGGGGGGTTACTGGTCCTCCCGATGGCAGTTCTTC. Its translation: CASSIKLAGGYWSSRWQFF.

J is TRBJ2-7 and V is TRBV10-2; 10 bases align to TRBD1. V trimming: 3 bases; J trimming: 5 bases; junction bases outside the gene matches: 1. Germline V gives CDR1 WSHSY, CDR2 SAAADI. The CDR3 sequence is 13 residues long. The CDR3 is CASSDGTGDEQYF. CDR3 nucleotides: TGCGCCAGCAGTGACGGGACAGGGGACGAGCAGTACTTC.

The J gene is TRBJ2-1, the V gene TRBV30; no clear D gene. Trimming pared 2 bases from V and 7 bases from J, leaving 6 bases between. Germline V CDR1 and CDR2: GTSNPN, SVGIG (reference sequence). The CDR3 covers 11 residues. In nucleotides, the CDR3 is TGTGCCTGGAGTCCCCGGAATGAGCAGTTCTTC. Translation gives CAWSPRNEQFF. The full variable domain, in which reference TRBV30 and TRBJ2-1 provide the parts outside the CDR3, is SQTIHQWPATLVQPVGSPLSLECTVEGTSNPNLYWYRQAAGRGLQLLFYSVGIGQISSEVPQNLSASRPQDRQFILSSKKLLLSDSGFYLCAWSPRNEQFFGPGTRLTVL.

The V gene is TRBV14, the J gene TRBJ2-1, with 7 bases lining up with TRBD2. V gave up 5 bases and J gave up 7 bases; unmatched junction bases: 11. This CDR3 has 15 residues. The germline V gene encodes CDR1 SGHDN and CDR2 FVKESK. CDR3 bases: TGTGCCAGCAGCGGGCGGGGGAGTGGGGTGAATGAGCAGTTCTTC. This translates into CASSGRGSGVNEQFF.

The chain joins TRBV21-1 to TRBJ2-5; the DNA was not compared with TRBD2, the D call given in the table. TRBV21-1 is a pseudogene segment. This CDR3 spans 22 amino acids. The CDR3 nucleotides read TGTGCCAGCAGCAAAAAGCGGGCTCCGCTCGGATCAGGGCGCGGGGGGGAAGAGACCCAGTACTTC. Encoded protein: CASSKKRAPLGSGRGGEETQYF.

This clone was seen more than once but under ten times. This CDR3 reads CASSIPTSNTEAFF. CDR3 DNA: TGTGCCAGTAGTATCCCGACATCGAACACTGAAGCTTTCTTT. The V and J genes are TRBV19 and TRBJ1-1; no definite D call. Trimming left V 3 bases short and J 1 base short, with 9 bases between. CDR1 and CDR2 (germline): LNHDA, SQIVND (reference sequence). The CDR3 sequence is 14 residues long.